This T cell receptor (beta chain) was sequenced in a study of graft-versus-host responses after intestinal transplantation. Study as a whole: Multivisceral, liver-intestinal, or isolated intestinal grafts went to recipients. Recipients across the board were started on anti-thymocyte globulin induction, then kept on tacrolimus and steroids for roughly 3 years.

The method was immunoSEQ multiplex PCR; TCRdb's version includes in-frame clones alone and lacks a portion of them. This sample has around 15,000 clones, with roughly 60% found just once. About this clone itself: Its antigen remains unidentified.

Graft specimens yielded both intraepithelial and lamina propria lymphocytes. Study results and limitations: Recipient bone marrow held GvH clones, some seen earlier in ileum or blood. HvG clone declines early post-transplant were associated with peak circulating GvH levels.

V trimming: 4 bases; J trimming: 4 bases; junction bases outside the gene matches: 6. This CDR3 is built from 15 residues. CDR1 is SGDLS, CDR2 YYNGEE, per germline. J is TRBJ1-1 and V is TRBV9; 11 nucleotides agree with TRBD1. The material was ileum tissue, obtained 524 days after transplant. The sequence was obtained from a human patient who received an intestinal transplant, so some T cells may come from the graft donor. The CDR3 sequence is CASSPSGTGGTEAFF. In DNA form, the CDR3 reads TGTGCCAGCAGCCCTTCCGGGACAGGGGGCACTGAAGCTTTCTTT. The full variable domain, with the rest looked up from reference TRBV9 and TRBJ1-1, is DSGVTQTPKHLITATGQRVTLRCSPRSGDLSVYWYQQSLDQGLQFLIQYYNGEERAKGNILERFSAQQFPDLHSELNLSSLELGDSALYFCASSPSGTGGTEAFFGQGTRLTVV.